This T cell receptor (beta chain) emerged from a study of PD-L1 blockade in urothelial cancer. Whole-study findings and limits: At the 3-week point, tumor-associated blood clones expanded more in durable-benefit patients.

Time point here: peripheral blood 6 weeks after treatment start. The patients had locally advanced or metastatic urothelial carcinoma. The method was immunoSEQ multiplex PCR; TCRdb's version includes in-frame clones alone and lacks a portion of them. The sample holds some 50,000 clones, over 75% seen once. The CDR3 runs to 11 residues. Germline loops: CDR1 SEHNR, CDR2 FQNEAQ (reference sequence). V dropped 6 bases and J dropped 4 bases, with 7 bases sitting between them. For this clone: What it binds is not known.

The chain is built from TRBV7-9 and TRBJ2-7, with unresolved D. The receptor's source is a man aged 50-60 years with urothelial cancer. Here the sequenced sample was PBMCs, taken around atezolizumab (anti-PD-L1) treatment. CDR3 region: CASSRSYEQYF. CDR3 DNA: TGTGCCAGCAGTCGGAGTTACGAGCAGTACTTC.